The 13 T cell receptor beta chains below come from one sample, sequenced in a study of pediatric ulcerative colitis. Using immunoSEQ multiplex PCR, the repertoire was profiled, and TCRdb retains in-frame clones only, with some absent. The sample carries under 45,000 clones, over 80% recorded once. Sequenced input: blood. These receptors were taken from a girl aged 10-17 years with moderate ulcerative colitis.

The V and J genes are TRBV5-1 and TRBJ2-7; 7 nucleotides align to TRBD1. Trimming removed 6 bases from V and 0 bases from J; junction bases left unmatched: 9. CDR1 and CDR2 (germline): SGHRS, YFSETQ. The CDR3 length is 15 residues. The CDR3 sequence: CASTVGTASSYEQYF. The CDR3 DNA reads as TGCGCCAGCACGGTTGGGACAGCGAGCTCCTACGAGCAGTACTTC.

The chain combines TRBV28 with TRBJ2-6; 8 nucleotides align to TRBD2. Losses at the gene ends were 8 bases for V and 0 bases for J; bases not matched to a gene: 9. The CDR3 is 17 amino acids. Germline-derived CDR1 and CDR2 are MDHEN and SYDVKM. The CDR3 sequence is CASQVAGGFSGANVLTF. CDR3 DNA: TGTGCCAGCCAGGTTGCGGGGGGCTTCTCTGGGGCCAACGTCCTGACTTTC.

This chain's CDR3 is CATVYGEGGWYEQYF. DNA for the CDR3: TGTGCCACCGTCTACGGGGAAGGGGGTTGGTACGAGCAGTACTTC. The rearrangement links TRBV27 to TRBJ2-7; D is perhaps TRBD1 (6 bases). V was clipped by 10 bases and J by 4 bases, with 23 bases between them. This CDR3 is 15 amino acids long. Germline CDR1 MNHEY, CDR2 SMNVEV (reference sequence).

The chain combines TRBV6-4 with TRBJ1-1; 7 bases line up with TRBD1. In germline, CDR1 is MRHNA, CDR2 SNTAGT. Trimming took 4 bases from V and 4 from J; bases not matched to a gene: 6. This CDR3 is 14 amino acids long. The chain's CDR3 is CASSATHRGTEAFF. The CDR3 nucleotides are TGTGCCAGCAGTGCCACTCACAGGGGCACTGAAGCTTTCTTT.

This CDR3 is CASSDLNSGANVLTF. The DNA for the CDR3 is TGTGCCAGCAGTGATTTGAACTCTGGGGCCAACGTCCTGACTTTC. This chain connects TRBV6-1 to TRBJ2-6; no firm D call. Trimming pared 3 bases from V and 0 bases from J, leaving 6 bases between. The CDR3 length is 15 residues. Germline V lookup: CDR1 MNHNS, CDR2 SASEGT.

This sequence joins TRBV7-2 and TRBJ2-2, with no clear D. V lost 3 bases, J lost 7 bases, and 21 bases lay in between. The CDR3 runs 17 residues. The germline CDR1 and CDR2 sequences are SGHTA and FQGNSA. CDR3 in DNA: TGTGCCAGCAGCTTTTTTGTCGTAGGGTTTACCGGCGGGGAGCTGTTTTTT. This codes for CASSFFVVGFTGGELFF.

The rearrangement links TRBV5-6 to TRBJ1-1; 8 bases fit TRBD1. CDR3 size: 16 residues. Unmatched junction bases numbered 9, after V lost 2 bases and J lost 3 bases. The germline CDR1 and CDR2 sequences are SGHDT and YYEEEE. The CDR3 bases are TGTGCCAGCAGCTTAGATCAGGGGGCTGGGGACACTGAAGCTTTCTTT. This sequence encodes CASSLDQGAGDTEAFF. The whole variable domain, remainder taken from reference TRBV5-6 and TRBJ1-1, is DAGVTQSPTHLIKTRGQQVTLRCSPKSGHDTVSWYQQALGQGPQFIFQYYEEEERQRGNFPDRFSGHQFPNYSSELNVNALLLGDSALYLCASSLDQGAGDTEAFFGQGTRLTVV.

The gene calls are TRBV28 and TRBJ1-5; D not certain. Trimming removed 5 bases at V and 1 base at J, with 18 bases between. CDR1 and CDR2 from the germline V gene are MDHEN and SYDVKM. The length of the CDR3 is 17 residues. The CDR3 is CASSPLSAETSNQPQHF. CDR3 nucleotides: TGTGCCAGCAGTCCCCTGAGCGCGGAGACGAGCAATCAGCCCCAGCATTTT.

The chain links TRBV7-3 to TRBJ2-1, with 16 bases that match TRBD2. CDR1 SGHTA and CDR2 FQGTGA come from the germline V gene. The CDR3 loop spans 14 amino acids. The junction had 7 bases not matched to a gene; V was cut back by 4 bases and J by 16 bases. CDR3: CASSSGTSGGAHFF. In DNA, the CDR3 is TGTGCCAGCAGCTCCGGGACTAGCGGGGGGGCCCATTTCTTC.

This clone was picked up a small number of times. The chain couples TRBV7-3 to TRBJ1-2, with a possible D match to TRBD1 (5 bases). Germline V lookup: CDR1 SGHTA, CDR2 FQGTGA. V dropped 5 bases and J dropped 5 bases, with 18 bases sitting between them. The CDR3 has 15 residues. CDR3 bases: TGTGCCAGCAGCCCAGAGGGTTCGACAGCGTATGGCTACACCTTC. This sequence encodes CASSPEGSTAYGYTF.

This chain uses TRBV9 with TRBJ2-1; 10 bases match TRBD2. The CDR3 is made up of 15 amino acids. Germline CDR1 and CDR2: SGDLS and YYNGEE. The J segment lost 4 bases and the V segment lost 4 bases, leaving 5 bases of the junction unmatched. CDR3 nucleotide sequence: TGTGCCAGCAGCCAAGCGGGGGGGTCATACAATGAGCAGTTCTTC. Its protein is CASSQAGGSYNEQFF.

The V and J genes are TRBV5-4 and TRBJ2-2, with TRBD2 matching over 9 bases. The junction had 2 bases not matched to a gene; V was cut back by 0 bases and J by 5 bases. CDR1 SGHNT and CDR2 YYREEE come from the germline V gene (reference sequence). The CDR3 totals 15 residues. In nucleotides, the CDR3 is TGTGCCAGCAGCTTGGCAAGCGGGAGGACCGGGGAGCTGTTTTTT. Translation gives CASSLASGRTGELFF.

The chain employs TRBV15 and TRBJ1-2; perhaps TRBD1 as D (6 bases). Germline V gene data show CDR1 as LNHNV and CDR2 as YYDKDF (reference sequence). The CDR3 length is 14 residues. V lost 0 bases, J lost 4 bases, and 9 bases lay in between. This chain's CDR3 is CATSRDQGPYGYTF. The CDR3 DNA is TGTGCCACCAGCAGAGATCAGGGGCCCTATGGCTACACCTTC.